This TCR beta chain emerged from a study of blood T cell repertoires in COVID-19. The wider study: Researchers got acute and convalescent COVID-19 samples from the United States, Italy and Spain. PBMCs, B-cell-depleted T cells, or T cells provided the cDNA or gDNA that made up the material.

In the original processing: Counts of nucleated cells, estimated from reference gene primer amplification, were obtained. TCRdb's table, derived via immunoSEQ multiplex PCR, lists solely in-frame clones and lacks some. V and J calls and clone size follow that table, whereas D and trimming were derived from the DNA. The sample consists of roughly 150,000 clones, approximately 83% of them appearing once. Trimming took off 1 base at V and 5 bases at J, with 15 bases between the two ends. The CDR3 runs 16 residues. Germline assignment: CDR1 SGHTS and CDR2 YDEGEE. The sequence was collected from a man between 65 and 79 years old with active or convalescent COVID-19. V and J are TRBV5-8 and TRBJ2-2, with D maybe TRBD1 (6 bases). The sequencing sample was made of peripheral blood. The DNA for the CDR3 is TGTGCCAGCAGCTTGAGAATGAGGGGGTGGACCGGGGAGCTGTTTTTT. This codes for CASSLRMRGWTGELFF. Based on the CDR3 plus reference TRBV5-8 and TRBJ2-2, the full variable domain is EAGVTQSPTHLIKTRGQQATLRCSPISGHTSVYWYQQALGLGLQFLLWYDEGEERNRGNFPPRFSGRQFPNYSSELNVNALELEDSALYLCASSLRMRGWTGELFFGEGSRLTVL.